The rows below give T cell receptor beta chains drawn from one sample of a study of T cells in Graves' hyperthyroidism and ophthalmopathy. Each CDR3 protein is one row after TCRdb ran MiXCR on the multiplex PCR reads. Of 550,000 to 850,000 distinct CDR3 sequences detected, about 19% appear once; the ten largest clones hold around 17%. The specimen was blood. The origin of the receptors is a woman aged 50 to 65 with Graves' hyperthyroidism that later progressed to Graves' ophthalmopathy. Both conserved end residues are part of each CDR3. D genes are given only for firm matches. Clone size appears in some rows only: once, few, many, or a class for an expanded clone.

v_gene	abundance	d_gene	j_gene	CDR3nt	CDR3aa
TRBV5-5	many	TRBD1	TRBJ1-1	TGTGCCAGCAGCCCGAGGGGACAGACGAACACTGAAGCTTTCTTT	CASSPRGQTNTEAFF
TRBV7-8	.	TRBD2	TRBJ2-1	TGTGCCAGCAGCTCAGGACTAGCGGGAGGTGAAGGTGAGCAGTTCTTC	CASSSGLAGGEGEQFF
TRBV28	few	.	TRBJ1-6	TGTGCCAGCGAAACGCCAGGCACGGGGGGATCACCCCTCCACTTT	CASETPGTGGSPLHF
TRBV2	many	TRBD1	TRBJ2-2	TGTGCCAGCAAGACACAGGGGGAAGTGAACACCGGGGAGCTGTTTTTT	CASKTQGEVNTGELFF
TRBV18	.	.	TRBJ2-7	TGTGCCAGCTCCCGGAGTGGGACCGATTTGTACGAGCAGTACTTC	CASSRSGTDLYEQYF
TRBV11-2	many	TRBD1	TRBJ1-2	TGTGCCAGCAGCAAAGGACAGGGGGACTATGGCTACACCTTC	CASSKGQGDYGYTF
TRBV11-3	few	.	TRBJ1-3	TGTGCCAGCAGCCCAGGAGCAGGAGGAAACACCATATATTTT	CASSPGAGGNTIYF
TRBV11-2	.	.	TRBJ1-4	TGTGCCAGCAGCTTGGCGGGACTCCGGGAAAAACTGTTTTTT	CASSLAGLREKLFF
TRBV6-1	.	.	TRBJ1-3	TGTGCCAGCAGTGCAACGGGGTCCTCTGGAAACACCATATATTTT	CASSATGSSGNTIYF
TRBV6-5	.	TRBD1	TRBJ2-1	TGTGCCAGCAGTTACTCGCGACGGACAGGGGTCTACAATGAGCAGTTCTTC	CASSYSRRTGVYNEQFF
TRBV14	few	.	TRBJ2-5	TGTGCCAGCAGCCAATTCCCAGGGGAGACCCAGTACTTC	CASSQFPGETQYF
TRBV25-1	.	.	TRBJ2-5	TGTGCCAGCAGGGCCCTGGGGGCGGAAATGGAGACCCAGTACTTC	CASRALGAEMETQYF
TRBV18	many	TRBD1	TRBJ1-2	TGTGCCAGCTCACCCATCCTACAGGGGTATGGCTACACCTTC	CASSPILQGYGYTF
TRBV4-1	.	.	TRBJ1-2	TGCGCCAGCAGCCCCAGGGCCGTTTATGGCTACACCTTC	CASSPRAVYGYTF
TRBV7-8	few	.	TRBJ1-5	TGTGCCAGCAGCAACATCAATCAGCCCCAGCATTTT	CASSNINQPQHF
TRBV6-1	.	TRBD1	TRBJ2-7	TGTGCCAGTACCGGGACAGGGGATTTCTACGAGCAGTACTTC	CASTGTGDFYEQYF
TRBV3-1	many	.	TRBJ1-2	TGTGCCAGCAGCCAAGGTTCAGCACGCGCCGGCTATGGCTACACCTTC	CASSQGSARAGYGYTF
TRBV5-1	.	TRBD1	TRBJ1-1	TGCGCCAGCAGCTCGAGGACAGGGCTTGGGACTGAAGCTTTCTTT	CASSSRTGLGTEAFF
TRBV19	.	.	TRBJ1-6	TGTGCCAGTAGGGGATTGACAGGCTCTCCCCTCCACTTT	CASRGLTGSPLHF
TRBV5-5	.	.	TRBJ2-7	TGCGCCAGCAGCCGAGCCGGGACCGTCTACGAGCAGTACTTC	CASSRAGTVYEQYF
TRBV11-2	many	.	TRBJ1-1	TGTGCCAGCAGCTCCTCAAGATCAGGGAGAAGAGCTTTCTTT	CASSSSRSGRRAFF
TRBV6-2/TRBV6-3	once	.	TRBJ2-3	TGTGCCAGCCTTAGCCCCGGTAATACGCAGTATTTT	CASLSPGNTQYF
TRBV12-3/TRBV12-4	many	.	TRBJ2-3	TGTGCCAGCACCGCGTGGGGGAGCACAGATACGCAGTATTTT	CASTAWGSTDTQYF
TRBV5-6	few	.	TRBJ2-2	TGTGCCAGCAGTTTACAGGTTTCCACCGGGGAGCTGTTTTTT	CASSLQVSTGELFF
TRBV6-1	.	TRBD1	TRBJ2-1	TGTGCCAGCAATCAGGGGGTTATCTACAATGAGCAGTTCTTC	CASNQGVIYNEQFF
TRBV19	few	.	TRBJ1-5	TGTGCCAGTAGTATTCGGCAGGATTATAGCAATCAGCCCCAGCATTTT	CASSIRQDYSNQPQHF
TRBV3-1	many	TRBD2	TRBJ2-1	TGTGCCAGCAGCTTAGCGGGGCGCATCTACAATGAGCAGTTCTTC	CASSLAGRIYNEQFF
TRBV7-9	many	TRBD2	TRBJ2-5	TGTGCCAGCAGCTTACTAGCGGTGATTGAGACCCAGTACTTC	CASSLLAVIETQYF
TRBV9	.	.	TRBJ1-3	TGTGCCAGCAGCGAGGGGGGGTTTGGAAACACCATATATTTT	CASSEGGFGNTIYF
TRBV15	.	.	TRBJ1-2	TGTGCCACCAGCGGAAGGGGACCTGGGGGCTACACCTTC	CATSGRGPGGYTF
TRBV20-1	few	.	TRBJ2-6	TGCAGTGCTAGTAAAGTCTCTGGGGCCAACGTCCTGACTTTC	CSASKVSGANVLTF
TRBV19	.	.	TRBJ1-2	TGTGCCAGTAGTATACAGGGGAGCTATGGCTACACCTTC	CASSIQGSYGYTF
TRBV30	.	.	TRBJ2-3	TGTGCCTGGAGGCCCGACTCCACAGATACGCAGTATTTT	CAWRPDSTDTQYF
TRBV3-1	.	TRBD1	TRBJ1-3	TGTGCCAGCAGCGGAGGACAGGCTGGGGACACCATATATTTT	CASSGGQAGDTIYF
TRBV30	.	TRBD1	TRBJ1-3	TGTGCCTGGAGTCCTGGCACAGGGGGCACTGGAAACACCATATATTTT	CAWSPGTGGTGNTIYF
TRBV7-2	many	.	TRBJ2-3	TGTGCCAGCAGCTTAGGCTGGGGGGCACCAGATACGCAGTATTTT	CASSLGWGAPDTQYF
TRBV5-1	few	.	TRBJ2-5	TGCGCCAGCAGCTTGGGACCTGCGGAGACCCAGTACTTC	CASSLGPAETQYF
TRBV29-1	few	.	TRBJ1-2	TGCAGCGTTCGGACCTCTCTAACTATTAACTATGGCTACACCTTC	CSVRTSLTINYGYTF
TRBV2	many	.	TRBJ1-2	TGTGCCAGCAGTGCGGACAGTTCGGGCTATGGCTACACCTTC	CASSADSSGYGYTF
TRBV27	.	.	TRBJ2-5	TGTGCCAGCAGTTTATTGCCTTCTTGGAAAGGAGAGACCCAGTACTTC	CASSLLPSWKGETQYF
TRBV20-1	.	.	TRBJ1-6	TGCAGTGCTAGAGCGGGACGGGGAAGCTCCTATAATTCACCCCTCCACTTT	CSARAGRGSSYNSPLHF
TRBV7-9	many	.	TRBJ2-7	TGTGCCAGCAGCGTTACAGGGTCTAGGTACGAGCAGTACTTC	CASSVTGSRYEQYF
TRBV9	few	TRBD1	TRBJ2-3	TGTGCCAGCAGCCCCCACAGGGGAACTTTTGGAGATACGCAGTATTTT	CASSPHRGTFGDTQYF
TRBV20-1	.	TRBD2	TRBJ2-1	TGCAGTGCGGACGGGACTAGGGACAATGAGCAGTTCTTC	CSADGTRDNEQFF
TRBV12-5	many	.	TRBJ2-1	TGTGCTAGTGGTTTGGGAGGGGGGCGGTACAATGAGCAGTTCTTC	CASGLGGGRYNEQFF
TRBV6-1	.	.	TRBJ2-7	TGTGCCAGCAGTGAACTGGAGGGATCCTACGAGCAGTACTTC	CASSELEGSYEQYF
TRBV20-1	.	.	TRBJ1-5	TGCAGTGCTAGAGTAGACAGTAGCAATCAGCCCCAGCATTTT	CSARVDSSNQPQHF
TRBV20-1	few	.	TRBJ2-5	TGCAGTACTAGACCTTCCCTTAGGGCGCAACAAGAGACCCAGTACTTC	CSTRPSLRAQQETQYF
TRBV7-9	few	TRBD2	TRBJ2-1	TGTGCCAGCAGATTCATGGGCGCGGGGGACAATGAGCAGTTCTTC	CASRFMGAGDNEQFF